What follows describes a single T cell receptor (beta chain). In the original analysis: Using reference gene primer amplification, nucleated cell counts were estimated. TCRdb's copy holds only in-frame clones and misses some; the assay was immunoSEQ multiplex PCR. From that table come the V and J calls and clone size; the DNA was used to work out D and trimming. The sample holds tens of thousands of clones, just under 80% seen once. This sample stems from a study of blood T cell repertoires in COVID-19. Study in general: Whether acute or convalescent, the COVID-19 samples came from the United States, Italy and Spain.

Germline V lookup: CDR1 SGHVS, CDR2 FQNEAQ. The length of the CDR3 is 15 residues. V dropped 1 base and J dropped 0 bases, with 7 bases sitting between them. The chain is built from TRBV7-8 and TRBJ1-5; D uncertain. The specimen sequenced was peripheral blood. The TCR originated in a human donor in a cohort sampled during active COVID-19. The CDR3 nucleotides read TGTGCCAGCAGCTTAGTGGCGGATAGCAATCAGCCCCAGCATTTT. It specifies CASSLVADSNQPQHF. The variable domain in full, with the rest retrieved from reference TRBV7-8 and TRBJ1-5, is GAGVSQSPRYKVAKRGQDVALRCDPISGHVSLFWYQQALGQGPEFLTYFQNEAQLDKSGLPSDRFFAERPEGSVSTLKIQRTQQEDSAVYLCASSLVADSNQPQHFGDGTRLSIL.